The text below deals with one TCR beta chain. V lost 6 bases and J 0 bases, leaving 12 bases between the germline ends. This CDR3 comprises 15 residues. Germline values: CDR1 SGHTA, CDR2 FQGNSA. TCRdb's table, derived via immunoSEQ multiplex PCR, lists solely in-frame clones and lacks some. The repertoire includes tens of thousands of clones, around four fifths of them detected once, and about 11% sits in the top ten. This record belongs to a study of blood T cell repertoires in COVID-19. Whole-study context: Sources were T cells, B-cell-depleted T cells, or PBMCs; the material itself was cDNA or gDNA.

V is TRBV7-2 and J is TRBJ1-3; D remains ambiguous. Sequenced sample: peripheral blood. This TCR derives from a man between 70 and 80 years old with acute or convalescent COVID-19. CDR3 DNA: TGTGCCAGCAGTCTCCCGGGGATCTCTGGAAACACCATATATTTT. Translating gives CASSLPGISGNTIYF.